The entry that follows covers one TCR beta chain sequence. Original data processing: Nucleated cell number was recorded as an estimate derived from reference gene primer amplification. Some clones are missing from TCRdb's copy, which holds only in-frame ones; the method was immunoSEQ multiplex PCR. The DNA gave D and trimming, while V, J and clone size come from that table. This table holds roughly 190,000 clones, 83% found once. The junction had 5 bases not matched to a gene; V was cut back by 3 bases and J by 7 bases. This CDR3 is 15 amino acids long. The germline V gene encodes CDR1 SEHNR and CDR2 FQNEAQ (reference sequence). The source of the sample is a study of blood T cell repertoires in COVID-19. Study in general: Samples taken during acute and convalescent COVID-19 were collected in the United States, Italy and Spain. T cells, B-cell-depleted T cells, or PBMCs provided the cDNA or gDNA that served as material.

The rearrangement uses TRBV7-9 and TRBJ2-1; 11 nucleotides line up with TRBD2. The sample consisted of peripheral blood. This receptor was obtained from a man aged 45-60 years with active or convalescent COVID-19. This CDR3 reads CASSLISGGVNEQFF. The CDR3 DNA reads TGTGCCAGCAGCTTGATTAGCGGGGGGGTGAATGAGCAGTTCTTC.